This T cell receptor beta chain was retrieved from a study of OX40 agonist ivuxolimab in advanced cancers. Across the study: Patients with prior anti-PD-1, anti-PD-L1 or anti-CTLA-4 therapy were eligible; 40% had some.

CDR1 MNHEY and CDR2 SMNVEV come from the germline V gene (reference sequence). V was pared by 8 bases and J by 5 bases, with 14 bases between. The CDR3 has 13 residues. As regards this clone: The antigen remains undetermined.

Study results and caveats: On average, a greater number of expanded clones characterised CD8+ T cells relative to CD4+.

The repertoire was sequenced with immunoSEQ multiplex PCR; TCRdb's copy has only in-frame clones and lacks some. The top ten hold 1.2% of the sample, which has about 64,000 clones, around 80% seen once. The J gene is TRBJ2-3, the V gene TRBV27; D not certain. Sample: CD4+ or CD8+ T cells sorted from blood, taken in a trial of the OX40 agonist ivuxolimab. The receptor's source is an adult with an advanced solid tumor such as melanoma, head and neck, liver or kidney cancer. The DNA for the CDR3 is TGTGCCAGCGGCCACACGGGCGTAGATACGCAGTATTTT. Its protein is CASGHTGVDTQYF.